The 2 T cell receptor beta chains in this list originate from one sample, sequenced in a study of CD8 T cells in ankylosing spondylitis. TCRdb ran MiXCR on the 5' RACE reads and lists one entry per CDR3 protein. The repertoire holds 250,000 or so distinct CDR3 sequences, with 15% to 20% as singletons. Sequences were obtained from blood, either unsorted or a sorted T cell fraction (not recorded which). These receptors all stem from a male donor with ankylosing spondylitis or in good health (not recorded which).

This clonotype came up a few times. V is TRBV7-2 and J is TRBJ2-7, with TRBD1 matching over 7 bases. The CDR3 sequence is 17 residues long. V trimming: 7 bases; J trimming: 0 bases; junction bases outside the gene matches: 15. Germline lookup yields CDR1 SGHTA and CDR2 FQGNSA. The CDR3 sequence: CASTQTIQGISSYEQYF. CDR3 DNA sequence: TGTGCCAGCACCCAAACGATACAGGGGATTAGCTCCTACGAGCAGTACTTC.

The V call is TRBV7-9, the J call TRBJ2-3; D might be TRBD1 (6 bases). V dropped 5 bases and J dropped 1 base, with 13 bases sitting between them. Germline CDR1 and CDR2: SEHNR and FQNEAQ (reference sequence). The CDR3 consists of 15 residues. CDR3 DNA sequence: TGTGCCAGCAGCCCGCCAGGGGTCGGCACAGATACGCAGTATTTT. Amino acids: CASSPPGVGTDTQYF. Full variable domain (remainder filled in from reference TRBV7-9 and TRBJ2-3): DTGVSQNPRHKITKRGQNVTFRCDPISEHNRLYWYRQTLGQGPEFLTYFQNEAQLEKSRLLSDRFSAERPKGSFSTLEIQRTEQGDSAMYLCASSPPGVGTDTQYFGPGTRLTVL.